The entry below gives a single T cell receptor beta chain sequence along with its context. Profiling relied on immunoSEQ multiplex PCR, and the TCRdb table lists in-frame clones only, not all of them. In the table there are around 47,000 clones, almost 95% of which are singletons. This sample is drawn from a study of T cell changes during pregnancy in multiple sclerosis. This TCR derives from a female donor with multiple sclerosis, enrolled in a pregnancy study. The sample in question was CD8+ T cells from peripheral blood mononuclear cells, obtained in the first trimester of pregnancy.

For the CDR3, the DNA is TGTGCCAGCAGTGGCCTACAGGGGACGTCCTACGAGCAGTACTTC. Translating gives CASSGLQGTSYEQYF. The chain is built from TRBV6-1 and TRBJ2-7, with 7 bases lining up with TRBD1. Germline V gives CDR1 MNHNS, CDR2 SASEGT. Losses at the gene ends were 4 bases for V and 1 base for J; bases not matched to a gene: 7. The CDR3 is made up of 15 amino acids.